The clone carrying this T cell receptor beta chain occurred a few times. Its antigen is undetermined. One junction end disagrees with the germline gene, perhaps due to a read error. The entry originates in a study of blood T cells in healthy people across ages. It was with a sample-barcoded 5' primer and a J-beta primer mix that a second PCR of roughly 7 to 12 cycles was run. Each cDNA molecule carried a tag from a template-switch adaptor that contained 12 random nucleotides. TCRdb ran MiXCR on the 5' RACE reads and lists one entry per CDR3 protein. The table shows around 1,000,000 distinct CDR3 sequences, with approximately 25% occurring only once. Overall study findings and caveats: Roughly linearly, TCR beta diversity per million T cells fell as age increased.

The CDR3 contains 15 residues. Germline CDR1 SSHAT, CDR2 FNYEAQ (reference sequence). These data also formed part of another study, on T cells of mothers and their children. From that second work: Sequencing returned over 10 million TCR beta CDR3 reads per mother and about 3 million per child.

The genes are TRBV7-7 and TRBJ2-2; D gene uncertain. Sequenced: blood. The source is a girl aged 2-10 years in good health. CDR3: CASSLEGSKSGELFF. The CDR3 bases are TGTGCTAGCAGCTTAGAAGGGTCCAAGAGCGGGGAGCTGTTTTTT. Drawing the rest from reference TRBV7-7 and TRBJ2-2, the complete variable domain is GAGVSQSPRYKVTKRGQDVTLRCDPISSHATLYWYQQALGQGPEFLTYFNYEAQPDKSGLPSDRFSAERPEGSISTLTIQRTEQRDSAMYRCASSLEGSKSGELFFGEGSRLTVL.